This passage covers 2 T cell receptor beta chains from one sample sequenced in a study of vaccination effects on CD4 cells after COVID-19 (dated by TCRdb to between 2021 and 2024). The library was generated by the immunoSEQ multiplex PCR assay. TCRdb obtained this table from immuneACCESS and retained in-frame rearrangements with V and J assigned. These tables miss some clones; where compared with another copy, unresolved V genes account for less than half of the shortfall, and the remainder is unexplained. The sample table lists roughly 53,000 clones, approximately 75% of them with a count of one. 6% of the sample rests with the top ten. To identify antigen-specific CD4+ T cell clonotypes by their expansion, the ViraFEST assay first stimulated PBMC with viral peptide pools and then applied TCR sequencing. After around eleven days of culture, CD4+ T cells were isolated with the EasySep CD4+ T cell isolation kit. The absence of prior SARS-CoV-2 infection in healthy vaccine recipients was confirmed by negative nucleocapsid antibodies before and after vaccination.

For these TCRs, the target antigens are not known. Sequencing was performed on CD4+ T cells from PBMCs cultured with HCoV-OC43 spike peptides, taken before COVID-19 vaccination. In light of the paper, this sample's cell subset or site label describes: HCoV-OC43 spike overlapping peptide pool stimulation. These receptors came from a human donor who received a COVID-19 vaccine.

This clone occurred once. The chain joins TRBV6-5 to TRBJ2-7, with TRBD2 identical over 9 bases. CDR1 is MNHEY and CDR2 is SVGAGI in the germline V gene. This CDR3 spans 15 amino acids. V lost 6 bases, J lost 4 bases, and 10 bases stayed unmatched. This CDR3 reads CASSPGSGGSYEQYV. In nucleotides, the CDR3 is TGTGCCAGCAGCCCCGGGAGCGGGGGGTCTTACGAGCAGTACGTC.

The CDR3 coding sequence is TGTGCCAGCAGCGTAGCCACTGTAACTGGGACTACAGATAGCACAGATACGCAGTATTTT. Residues: CASSVATVTGTTDSTDTQYF. The chain recombines TRBV9 with TRBJ2-3, with 7 positions matching TRBD2. The CDR3 length is 20 residues. Germline CDR1 and CDR2: SGDLS and YYNGEE. Trimming cost V 0 bases and J 0 bases; bases outside gene matches: 16. Based on the CDR3 plus reference TRBV9 and TRBJ2-3, the full variable domain is DSGVTQTPKHLITATGQRVTLRCSPRSGDLSVYWYQQSLDQGLQFLIQYYNGEERAKGNILERFSAQQFPDLHSELNLSSLELGDSALYFCASSVATVTGTTDSTDTQYFGPGTRLTVL.